The entry that follows covers one TCR beta chain sequence. Antigen specificity is unknown. The data are from a study of OX40 agonist ivuxolimab in advanced cancers. Notes on the study in general: Expanded clones tended on average to be more numerous among CD8+ T cells than CD4+.

Profiling relied on immunoSEQ multiplex PCR, and the TCRdb table lists in-frame clones only, not all of them. The sample comprises about 39,000 clones, roughly 77% of which are singletons, and approximately 2.4% rests with the top ten. Per germline, CDR1 SGHTA and CDR2 FQGNSA. The ends were cut back, 2 bases at V and 3 bases at J, with 9 bases in the middle. CDR3 size: 14 residues. Sequencing used CD4+ or CD8+ T cells sorted from blood, obtained in a trial of the OX40 agonist ivuxolimab. The V and J genes are TRBV7-2 and TRBJ2-3; D unresolved. The source of this sequence is an adult with an advanced solid tumor such as melanoma, head and neck, liver or kidney cancer. The CDR3: CASSLLGWTDTQYF. The CDR3, as DNA: TGTGCCAGCAGCTTACTGGGGTGGACAGATACGCAGTATTTT.